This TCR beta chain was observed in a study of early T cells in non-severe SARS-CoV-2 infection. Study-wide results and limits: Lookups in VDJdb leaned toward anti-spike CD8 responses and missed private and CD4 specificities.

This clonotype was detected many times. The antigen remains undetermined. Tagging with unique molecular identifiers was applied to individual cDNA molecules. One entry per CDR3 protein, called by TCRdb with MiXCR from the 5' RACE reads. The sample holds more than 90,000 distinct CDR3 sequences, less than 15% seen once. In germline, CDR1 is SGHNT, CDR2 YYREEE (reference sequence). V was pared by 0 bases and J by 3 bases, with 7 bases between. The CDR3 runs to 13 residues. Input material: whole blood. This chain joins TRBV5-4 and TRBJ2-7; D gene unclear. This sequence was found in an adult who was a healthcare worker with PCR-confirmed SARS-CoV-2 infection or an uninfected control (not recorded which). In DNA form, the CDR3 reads TGTGCCAGCAGCTTGGACCTAGGCTACGAGCAGTACTTC. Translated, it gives CASSLDLGYEQYF. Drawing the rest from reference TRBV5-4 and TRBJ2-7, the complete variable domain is ETGVTQSPTHLIKTRGQQVTLRCSSQSGHNTVSWYQQALGQGPQFIFQYYREEENGRGNFPPRFSGLQFPNYSSELNVNALELDDSALYLCASSLDLGYEQYFGPGTRLTVT.